A selection of T cell receptor beta chains follows, all from one sample in a study of beta chain features in type 1 diabetes. Sequenced by immunoSEQ multiplex PCR; TCRdb stores in-frame clones only, minus some. The sample lists roughly 160,000 clones, 8% to 9.5% occurring once. Sequences were obtained from central memory CD4+ T cells from blood. These TCRs come from a woman under 30 with type 1 diabetes. CDR3s leave out the opening cysteine and the closing phenylalanine or tryptophan. Each record gives: CDR3 protein, V gene, D gene, clone size, CDR3 length. D genes are given only for firm matches. Only some rows state a clone size, as once, few, many or a class for expanded clones.

CDR3 protein: ASSGRGGNQPQH
V gene: TRBV2
D gene: -
clone size: few
CDR3 length: 12

CDR3 protein: ASSLVASGRYSEQF
V gene: TRBV11-3
D gene: TRBD2
clone size: -
CDR3 length: 14

CDR3 protein: ASSVEAGGAGTEAF
V gene: TRBV9
D gene: TRBD1
clone size: few
CDR3 length: 14

CDR3 protein: ASSSNPGQWFNYGYT
V gene: TRBV7-2
D gene: TRBD1
clone size: few
CDR3 length: 15

CDR3 protein: ASSPTAGYEQY
V gene: TRBV6-1
D gene: -
clone size: -
CDR3 length: 11

CDR3 protein: ASNRGVNTDTQY
V gene: TRBV5-4
D gene: TRBD2
clone size: -
CDR3 length: 12

CDR3 protein: ASSFLAGNEQF
V gene: TRBV7-9
D gene: TRBD2
clone size: -
CDR3 length: 11

CDR3 protein: ASSLWSAGDYGYT
V gene: TRBV19
D gene: -
clone size: -
CDR3 length: 13

CDR3 protein: ASIQGGGMNTEAF
V gene: TRBV28
D gene: TRBD1
clone size: few
CDR3 length: 13

CDR3 protein: ASSLTRVQETQY
V gene: TRBV7-8
D gene: -
clone size: few
CDR3 length: 12

CDR3 protein: ASSFSSSGAGEQY
V gene: TRBV5-1
D gene: TRBD2
clone size: -
CDR3 length: 13

CDR3 protein: SVVRGIYGYT
V gene: TRBV29-1
D gene: -
clone size: few
CDR3 length: 10

CDR3 protein: AWSPGLAGLDEQF
V gene: TRBV30
D gene: TRBD2
clone size: -
CDR3 length: 13

CDR3 protein: ASSQDWVARQGNSPLH
V gene: TRBV4-3
D gene: TRBD1
clone size: few
CDR3 length: 16

CDR3 protein: ASSATQGLGYT
V gene: TRBV9
D gene: -
clone size: -
CDR3 length: 11

CDR3 protein: ASRDWRTDTQY
V gene: TRBV2
D gene: -
clone size: few
CDR3 length: 11

CDR3 protein: ASSFGPGDTQY
V gene: TRBV19
D gene: -
clone size: once
CDR3 length: 11

CDR3 protein: ASSLRTSGNLSGDTQY
V gene: TRBV28
D gene: TRBD2
clone size: -
CDR3 length: 16

CDR3 protein: ASTQTQANTEAF
V gene: TRBV7-9
D gene: -
clone size: -
CDR3 length: 12

CDR3 protein: ASSRTRESTDTQY
V gene: TRBV7-2
D gene: -
clone size: few
CDR3 length: 13

CDR3 protein: ASSSTDTQY
V gene: TRBV6-5
D gene: -
clone size: -
CDR3 length: 9

CDR3 protein: ASSLGGDKYEQF
V gene: TRBV11-3
D gene: -
clone size: -
CDR3 length: 12

CDR3 protein: AWNPSGTDTQY
V gene: TRBV30
D gene: -
clone size: -
CDR3 length: 11

CDR3 protein: ASSFEGIRYNEQF
V gene: TRBV7-2
D gene: -
clone size: few
CDR3 length: 13

CDR3 protein: ASRVETSGTEAF
V gene: TRBV12-5
D gene: -
clone size: -
CDR3 length: 12

CDR3 protein: ASSLQANNYGYT
V gene: TRBV28
D gene: -
clone size: -
CDR3 length: 12

CDR3 protein: ASRAGGTGELF
V gene: TRBV14
D gene: TRBD2
clone size: few
CDR3 length: 11

CDR3 protein: ASSYEDRGQGAF
V gene: TRBV6-5
D gene: TRBD1
clone size: few
CDR3 length: 12

CDR3 protein: ASFETGGIQNTEAF
V gene: TRBV5-1
D gene: TRBD1
clone size: few
CDR3 length: 14

CDR3 protein: SARLGSDGELF
V gene: TRBV29-1
D gene: -
clone size: few
CDR3 length: 11